Listed below are T cell receptor beta chains from one sample, sequenced in a study of blood T cell repertoires in COVID-19. Assay used: immunoSEQ multiplex PCR; TCRdb lists only in-frame clones, some missing. The sample has 150,000 to 200,000 clones, 70% to 85% seen once. Material for sequencing was peripheral blood. These receptors came from a woman aged 30 to 39 with acute or convalescent COVID-19. Both conserved end residues are part of each CDR3.

v_call	cdr3_length	j_call	cdr3_aa
TRBV19	16	TRBJ1-2	CASSGRTGEANYGYTF
TRBV6-1	15	TRBJ1-3	CASSEELRSGNTIYF
TRBV29-1	16	TRBJ1-3	CSVDTGLGLSGNTIYF
TRBV5-1	15	TRBJ2-3	CASRQTGARTDTQYF
TRBV28	15	TRBJ2-5	CASSFLRGNGETQYF
TRBV15	15	TRBJ1-1	CATSGNGRGLYEAFF
TRBV11-2	14	TRBJ2-1	CASSLVGGYNEQFF
TRBV3-1/TRBV3-2	14	TRBJ1-2	CASSQLDRGDGYTF
TRBV6-6	14	TRBJ2-7	CASSVTGSSYEQYF
TRBV11-2	14	TRBJ1-1	CASSLAGTHTEAFF
TRBV9	16	TRBJ2-3	CASSVVVAGGTDTQYF
TRBV7-2	14	TRBJ2-5	CASSLQGGKETQYF
TRBV4-3	18	TRBJ2-3	CASSQDNRNRQGTDTQYF
TRBV7-2	16	TRBJ2-1	CASSLEGRGVRNEQFF
TRBV10-3	14	TRBJ2-6	CAIPGGLGANVLTF
TRBV27	11	TRBJ1-2	CASSSGGGYTF
TRBV2	13	TRBJ1-5	CASSDGGVQPQHF
TRBV6-2/TRBV6-3	18	TRBJ2-2	CASSRLSSGGDPTGELFF
TRBV5-1	16	TRBJ1-4	CASSRDRGVSNEKLFF
TRBV6-1	17	TRBJ2-1	CASSDGWRDRTYNEQFF
TRBV28	13	TRBJ1-4	CATRGGTNEKLFF
TRBV29-1	13	TRBJ2-1	CSGGRSSLNEQFF
TRBV6-5	15	TRBJ2-5	CASSPAPGVWETQYF
TRBV6-4	16	TRBJ1-6	CASSDSGTGDYGTLHF
TRBV19	15	TRBJ2-7	CASSTPLGGKYEQYF
TRBV21-1	19	TRBJ2-7	CASSPGLAGGQAYSYEQYF
TRBV12-3/TRBV12-4	13	TRBJ1-6	CASRGQVASPLHF
TRBV2	14	TRBJ1-2	CASRGQGNSGGYTF
TRBV7-9	18	TRBJ1-2	CASSLAGTGGIAGYGYTF
TRBV5-1	17	TRBJ1-1	CASSLGGSGGANTEAFF
TRBV4-2	14	TRBJ1-6	CASSRTDNNSPLHF
TRBV29-1	15	TRBJ1-2	CSVGHRGQLNYGYTF
TRBV7-9	16	TRBJ1-6	CASTTGGSSYNSPLHF
TRBV5-4	19	TRBJ1-3	CARAATTEQPRRVGNTIYF
TRBV7-6	17	TRBJ2-1	CASSLDLSGGSYNEQFF
TRBV7-8	15	TRBJ2-3	CASSPLAGLTDTQYF
TRBV19	20	TRBJ2-1	CASTPPRLAGVTVGHNEQFF
TRBV5-5	16	TRBJ1-1	CASSLMGGYLNTEAFF
TRBV7-9	15	TRBJ2-5	CASSFGIAGQETQYF
TRBV4-1	16	TRBJ1-4	CASSQVFAGTVEKLFF
TRBV19	13	TRBJ1-5	CAIGQGHRQPQHF
TRBV7-9	14	TRBJ2-2	CATTPGVGTGELFF
TRBV27	13	TRBJ1-1	CASSWDRNTEAFF
TRBV9	15	TRBJ1-2	CASSHSQGANYGYTF
TRBV5-1	14	TRBJ2-2	CASSHGLDTGELFF
TRBV6-6	12	TRBJ2-2	CASRLFTGELFF
TRBV5-4	14	TRBJ1-4	CASSLTGVSEKLFF
TRBV3-1/TRBV3-2	16	TRBJ1-3	CASSLNPGARRDTIYF
TRBV13	15	TRBJ2-3	CASSLGFSGTDTQYF
TRBV29-1	14	TRBJ1-1	CSVGGGRGNTEAFF
TRBV5-8	16	TRBJ1-3	CASSSGGSISGNTIYF
TRBV12-5	17	TRBJ2-3	CASVERLAGTCTDTQYF
TRBV28	15	TRBJ1-2	CASSLSGSTLYGYTF